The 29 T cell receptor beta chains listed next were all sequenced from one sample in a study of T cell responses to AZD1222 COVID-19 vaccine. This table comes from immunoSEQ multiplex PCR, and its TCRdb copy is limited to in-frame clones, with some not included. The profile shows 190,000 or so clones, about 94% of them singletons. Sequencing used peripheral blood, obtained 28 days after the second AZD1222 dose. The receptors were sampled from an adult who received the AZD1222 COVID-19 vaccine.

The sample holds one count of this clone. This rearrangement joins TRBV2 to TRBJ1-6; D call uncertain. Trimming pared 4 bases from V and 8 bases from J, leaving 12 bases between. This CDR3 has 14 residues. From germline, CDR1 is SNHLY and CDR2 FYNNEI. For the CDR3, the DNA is TGTGCCAGCAGTGTGGGCAGCCCATATTCACCCCTCCACTTT. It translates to CASSVGSPYSPLHF.

In nucleotides, the CDR3 is TGTGCCAGCAGCCAAGGGCCTCCCGGGGAGCTGTTTTTT. Encoded protein: CASSQGPPGELFF. The chain uses TRBV4-2 and TRBJ2-2; D is undetermined. Per the germline V gene, CDR1 is LGHNA and CDR2 is YNFKEQ. V was shortened by 1 base and J by 6 bases, with 6 bases between the two germline ends. The CDR3 extends over 13 amino acids.

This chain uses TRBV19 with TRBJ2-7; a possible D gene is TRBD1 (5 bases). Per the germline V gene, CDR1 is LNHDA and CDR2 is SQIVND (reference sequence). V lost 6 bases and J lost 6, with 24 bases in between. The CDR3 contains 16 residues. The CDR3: CASSGLQGNILGEQYF. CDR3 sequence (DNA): TGTGCCAGTAGCGGGTTGCAGGGAAATATTTTGGGCGAGCAGTACTTC.

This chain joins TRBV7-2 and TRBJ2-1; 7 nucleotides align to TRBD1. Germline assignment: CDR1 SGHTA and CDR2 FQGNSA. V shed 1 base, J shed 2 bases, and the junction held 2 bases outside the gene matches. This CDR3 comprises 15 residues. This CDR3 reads CASSLDRGTYNEQFF. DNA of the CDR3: TGTGCCAGCAGCTTAGACAGGGGCACCTACAATGAGCAGTTCTTC.

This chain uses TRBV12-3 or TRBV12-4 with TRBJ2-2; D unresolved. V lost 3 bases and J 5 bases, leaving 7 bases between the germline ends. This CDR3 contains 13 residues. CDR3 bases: TGTGCCAGCAGTTTCCGTAGAACCGGGGAGCTGTTTTTT. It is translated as CASSFRRTGELFF.

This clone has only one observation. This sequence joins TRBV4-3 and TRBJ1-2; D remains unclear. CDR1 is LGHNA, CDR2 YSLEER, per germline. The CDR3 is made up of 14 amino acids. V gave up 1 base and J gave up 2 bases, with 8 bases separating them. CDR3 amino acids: CASSQGGGNYGYTF. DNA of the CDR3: TGCGCCAGCAGCCAAGGAGGAGGAAACTATGGCTACACCTTC.

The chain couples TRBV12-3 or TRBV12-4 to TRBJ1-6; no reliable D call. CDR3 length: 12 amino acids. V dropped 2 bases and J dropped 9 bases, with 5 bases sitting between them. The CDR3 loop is CASSLWGSPLHF. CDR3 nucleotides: TGTGCCAGCAGTTTATGGGGTTCACCCCTCCACTTT.

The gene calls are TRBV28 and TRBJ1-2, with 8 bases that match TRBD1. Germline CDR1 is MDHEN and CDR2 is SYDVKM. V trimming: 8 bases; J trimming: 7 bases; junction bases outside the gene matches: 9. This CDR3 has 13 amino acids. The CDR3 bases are TGTGCCAGCTCTCGCCCAGGGGGCAGTGGCTACACCTTC. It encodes CASSRPGGSGYTF.

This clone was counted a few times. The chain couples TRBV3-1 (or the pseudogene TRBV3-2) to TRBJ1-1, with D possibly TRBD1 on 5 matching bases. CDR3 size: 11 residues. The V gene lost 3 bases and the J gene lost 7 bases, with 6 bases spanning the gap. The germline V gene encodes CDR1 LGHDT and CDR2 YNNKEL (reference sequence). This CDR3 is CASSQRGEAFF. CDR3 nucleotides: TGTGCCAGCAGCCAGAGGGGTGAAGCTTTCTTT.

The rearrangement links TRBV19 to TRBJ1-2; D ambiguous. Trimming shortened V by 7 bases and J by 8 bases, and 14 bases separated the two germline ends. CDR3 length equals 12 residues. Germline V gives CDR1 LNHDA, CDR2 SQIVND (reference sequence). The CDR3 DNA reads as TGTGCCAGTACCCAGGCACTGGGGGGCTACACCTTC. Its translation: CASTQALGGYTF.

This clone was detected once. CDR3 loop: CASGLDIANTEAFF. CDR3 DNA: TGTGCCAGCGGTCTCGATATAGCCAACACTGAAGCTTTCTTT. This sequence joins TRBV9 and TRBJ1-1; D remains ambiguous. Germline lookup yields CDR1 SGDLS and CDR2 YYNGEE. The CDR3 runs to 14 residues. V was pared by 7 bases and J by 2 bases, with 15 bases between.

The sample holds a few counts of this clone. DNA for the CDR3: TGCGCCAGCAGCTTGGGGGACTACGAGCAGTACTTC. The encoded protein is CASSLGDYEQYF. The rearrangement joins TRBV5-1 to TRBJ2-7, with D unclear. Deletions cut 0 bases from V and 3 bases from J, with 4 bases between. In germline, CDR1 is SGHRS, CDR2 YFSETQ. There are 12 residues in the CDR3.

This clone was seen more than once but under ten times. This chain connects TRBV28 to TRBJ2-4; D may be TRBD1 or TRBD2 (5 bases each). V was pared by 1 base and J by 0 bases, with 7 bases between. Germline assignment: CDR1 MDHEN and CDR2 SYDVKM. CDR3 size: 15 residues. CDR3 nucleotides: TGTGCCAGCAGTTTATATGGGACAGCCAAAAACATTCAGTACTTC. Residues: CASSLYGTAKNIQYF.

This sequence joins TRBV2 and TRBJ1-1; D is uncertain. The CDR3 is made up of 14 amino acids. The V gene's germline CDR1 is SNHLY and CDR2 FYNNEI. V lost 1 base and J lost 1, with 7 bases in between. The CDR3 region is CASSEGARNTEAFF. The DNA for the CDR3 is TGTGCCAGCAGTGAAGGGGCCAGGAACACTGAAGCTTTCTTT.

The CDR3 here is CASSQTGRLNEQFF. CDR3 DNA sequence: TGCGCCAGCAGTCAAACCGGCAGGCTGAATGAGCAGTTCTTC. J is TRBJ2-1 and V is TRBV23-1; D gene unclear. TRBV23-1 is reported as an ORF; its role is uncertain. V lost 2 bases and J 7 bases, leaving 12 bases between the germline ends. The CDR3 loop spans 14 amino acids.

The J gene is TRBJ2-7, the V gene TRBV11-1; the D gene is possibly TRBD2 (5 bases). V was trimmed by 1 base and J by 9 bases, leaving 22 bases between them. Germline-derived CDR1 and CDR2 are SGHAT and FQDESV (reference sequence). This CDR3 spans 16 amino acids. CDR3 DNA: TGTGCCAGCAGCTTAGAGGCGGGCACACCTCTACGAGGGCAGTACTTC. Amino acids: CASSLEAGTPLRGQYF.

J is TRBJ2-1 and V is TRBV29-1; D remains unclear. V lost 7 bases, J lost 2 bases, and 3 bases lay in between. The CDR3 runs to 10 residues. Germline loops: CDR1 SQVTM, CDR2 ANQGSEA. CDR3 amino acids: CSATYNEQFF. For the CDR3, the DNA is TGCAGCGCCACCTACAATGAGCAGTTCTTC.

The CDR3 reads CASSLVHVNTEAFF. CDR3 bases: TGCGCCAGCAGCTTGGTCCACGTGAACACTGAAGCTTTCTTT. This chain links TRBV5-1 with TRBJ1-1, with D uncertain. Germline-derived CDR1 and CDR2 are SGHRS and YFSETQ. V lost 0 bases and J lost 0, with 6 bases in between. This CDR3 contains 14 residues.

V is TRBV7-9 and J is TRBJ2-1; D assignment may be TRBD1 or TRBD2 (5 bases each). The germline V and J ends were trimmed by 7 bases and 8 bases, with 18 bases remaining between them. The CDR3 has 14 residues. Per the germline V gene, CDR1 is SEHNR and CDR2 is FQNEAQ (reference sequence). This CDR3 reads CASTLSGLTDEQFF. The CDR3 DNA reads TGTGCCAGCACCCTCTCGGGGCTAACCGATGAGCAGTTCTTC.

CDR3 nucleotides: TGTGCCAGCAGCAAAGACCAGGACGGTAGCAATCAGCCCCAGCATTTT. This sequence encodes CASSKDQDGSNQPQHF. This chain uses TRBV21-1 with TRBJ1-5. TRBV21-1 is classified as a pseudogene. The CDR3 runs to 16 residues.

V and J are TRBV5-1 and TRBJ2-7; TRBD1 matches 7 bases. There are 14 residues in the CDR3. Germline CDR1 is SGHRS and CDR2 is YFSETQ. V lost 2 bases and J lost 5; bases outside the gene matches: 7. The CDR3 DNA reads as TGCGCCAGCAGCTTTCGACAGGGTGGCCACGAGCAGTACTTC. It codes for CASSFRQGGHEQYF.

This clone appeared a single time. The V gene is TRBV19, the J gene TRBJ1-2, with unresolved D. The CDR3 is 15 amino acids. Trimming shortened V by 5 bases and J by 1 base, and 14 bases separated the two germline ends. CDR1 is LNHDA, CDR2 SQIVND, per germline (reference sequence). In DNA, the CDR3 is TGTGCCAGTAGTCCCGGACGGATGAATAACTATGGCTACACCTTC. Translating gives CASSPGRMNNYGYTF. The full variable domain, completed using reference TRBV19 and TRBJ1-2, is DGGITQSPKYLFRKEGQNVTLSCEQNLNHDAMYWYRQDPGQGLRLIYYSQIVNDFQKGDIAEGYSVSREKKESFPLTVTSAQKNPTAFYLCASSPGRMNNYGYTFGSGTRLTVV.

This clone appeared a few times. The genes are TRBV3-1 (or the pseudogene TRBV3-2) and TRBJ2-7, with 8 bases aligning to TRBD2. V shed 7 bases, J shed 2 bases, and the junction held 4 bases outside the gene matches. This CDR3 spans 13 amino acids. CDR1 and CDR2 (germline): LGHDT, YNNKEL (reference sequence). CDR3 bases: TGTGCCAGCAAAACCGGGGGGGCCTACGAGCAGTACTTC. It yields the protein CASKTGGAYEQYF.

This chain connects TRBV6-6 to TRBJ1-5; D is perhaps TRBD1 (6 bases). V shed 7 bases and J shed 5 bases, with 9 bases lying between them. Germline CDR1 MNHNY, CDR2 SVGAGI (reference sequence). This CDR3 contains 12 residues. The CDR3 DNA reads TGTGCCAGCAAGGGGGAAGATCAGCCCCAGCATTTT. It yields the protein CASKGEDQPQHF.

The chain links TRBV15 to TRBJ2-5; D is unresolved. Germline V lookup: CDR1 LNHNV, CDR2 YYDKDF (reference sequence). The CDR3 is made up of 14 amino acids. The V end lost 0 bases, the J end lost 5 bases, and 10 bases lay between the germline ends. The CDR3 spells CATSRDRQEETQYF. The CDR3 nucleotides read TGTGCCACCAGCAGAGATAGGCAGGAGGAGACCCAGTACTTC. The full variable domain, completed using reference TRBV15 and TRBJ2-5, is DAMVIQNPRYQVTQFGKPVTLSCSQTLNHNVMYWYQQKSSQAPKLLFHYYDKDFNNEADTPDNFQSRRPNTSFCFLDIRSPGLGDTAMYLCATSRDRQEETQYFGPGTRLLVL.

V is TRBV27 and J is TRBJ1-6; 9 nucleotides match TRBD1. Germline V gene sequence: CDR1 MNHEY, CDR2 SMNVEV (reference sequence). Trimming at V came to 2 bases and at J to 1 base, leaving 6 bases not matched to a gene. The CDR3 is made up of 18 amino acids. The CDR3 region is CASSLKVQGASYNSPLHF. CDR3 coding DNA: TGTGCCAGCAGTTTAAAAGTACAGGGGGCTTCCTATAATTCACCCCTCCACTTT.

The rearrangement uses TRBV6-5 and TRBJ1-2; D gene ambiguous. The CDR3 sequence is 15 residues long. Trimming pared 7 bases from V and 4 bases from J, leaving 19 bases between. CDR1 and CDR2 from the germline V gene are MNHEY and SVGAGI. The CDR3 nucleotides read TGTGCCAGCACCCAAACTGAATCGGGGAGCTATGGCTACACCTTC. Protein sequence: CASTQTESGSYGYTF.

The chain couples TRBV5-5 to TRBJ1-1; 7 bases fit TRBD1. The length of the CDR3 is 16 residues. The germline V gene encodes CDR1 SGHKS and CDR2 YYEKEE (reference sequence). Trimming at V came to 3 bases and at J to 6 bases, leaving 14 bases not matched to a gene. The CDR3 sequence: CASSSTYQGVRSEAFF. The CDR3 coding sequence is TGTGCCAGCAGCTCAACCTACCAGGGGGTCCGGTCTGAAGCTTTCTTT. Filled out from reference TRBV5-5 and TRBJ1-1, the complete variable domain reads DAGVTQSPTHLIKTRGQQVTLRCSPISGHKSVSWYQQVLGQGPQFIFQYYEKEERGRGNFPDRFSARQFPNYSSELNVNALLLGDSALYLCASSSTYQGVRSEAFFGQGTRLTVV.

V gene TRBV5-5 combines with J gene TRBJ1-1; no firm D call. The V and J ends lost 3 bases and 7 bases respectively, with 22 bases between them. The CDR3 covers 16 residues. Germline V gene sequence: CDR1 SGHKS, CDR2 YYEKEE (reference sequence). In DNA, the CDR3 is TGTGCCAGCAGCTCGGACCTCTATAGGGTATTTTTTGAAGCTTTCTTT. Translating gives CASSSDLYRVFFEAFF.